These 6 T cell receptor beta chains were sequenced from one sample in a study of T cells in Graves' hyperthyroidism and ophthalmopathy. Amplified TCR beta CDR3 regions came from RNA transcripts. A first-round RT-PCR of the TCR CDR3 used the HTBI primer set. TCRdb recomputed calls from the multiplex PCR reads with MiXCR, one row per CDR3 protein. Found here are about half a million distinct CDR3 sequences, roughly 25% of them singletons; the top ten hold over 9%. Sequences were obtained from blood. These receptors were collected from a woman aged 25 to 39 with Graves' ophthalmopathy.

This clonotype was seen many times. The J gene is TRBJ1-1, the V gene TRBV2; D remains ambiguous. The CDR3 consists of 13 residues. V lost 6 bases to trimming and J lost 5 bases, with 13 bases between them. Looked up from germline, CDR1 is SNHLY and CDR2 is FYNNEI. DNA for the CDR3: TGTGCCAGCAGGTGGGCACGGGGTACTGAAGCTTTCTTT. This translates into CASRWARGTEAFF. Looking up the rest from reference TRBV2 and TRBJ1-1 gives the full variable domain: EPEVTQTPSHQVTQMGQEVILRCVPISNHLYFYWYRQILGQKVEFLVSFYNNEISEKSEIFDDQFSVERPDGSNFTLKIRSTKLEDSAMYFCASRWARGTEAFFGQGTRLTVV.

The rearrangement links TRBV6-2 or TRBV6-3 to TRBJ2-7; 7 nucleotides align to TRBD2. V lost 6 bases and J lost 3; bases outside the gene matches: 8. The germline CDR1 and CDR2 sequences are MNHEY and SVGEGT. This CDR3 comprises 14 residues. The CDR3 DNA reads TGTGCCAGCAGACGTATGAGCGGGAACTACGAGCAGTACTTC. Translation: CASRRMSGNYEQYF.

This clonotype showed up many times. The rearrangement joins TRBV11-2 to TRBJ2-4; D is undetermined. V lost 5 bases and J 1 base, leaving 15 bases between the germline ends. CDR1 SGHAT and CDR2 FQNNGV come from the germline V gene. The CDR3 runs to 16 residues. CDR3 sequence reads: CASSVGRYFAKNIQYF. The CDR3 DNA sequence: TGTGCCAGCAGCGTAGGACGGTACTTCGCCAAAAACATTCAGTACTTC.

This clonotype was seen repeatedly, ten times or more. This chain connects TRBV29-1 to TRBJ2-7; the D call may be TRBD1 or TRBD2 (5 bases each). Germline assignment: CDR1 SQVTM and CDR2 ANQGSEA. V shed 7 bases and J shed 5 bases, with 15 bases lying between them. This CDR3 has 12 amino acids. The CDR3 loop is CSGGRDGDEQYF. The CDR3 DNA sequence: TGCAGCGGCGGCAGGGACGGCGACGAGCAGTACTTC.

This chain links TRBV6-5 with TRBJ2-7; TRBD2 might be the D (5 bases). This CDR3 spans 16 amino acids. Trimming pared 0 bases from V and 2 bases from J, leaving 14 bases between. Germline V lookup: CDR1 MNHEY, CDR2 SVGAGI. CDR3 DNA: TGTGCCAGCAGTTACTCAGAGGGATTGCTCGCCTACGAGCAGTACTTC. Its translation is CASSYSEGLLAYEQYF.

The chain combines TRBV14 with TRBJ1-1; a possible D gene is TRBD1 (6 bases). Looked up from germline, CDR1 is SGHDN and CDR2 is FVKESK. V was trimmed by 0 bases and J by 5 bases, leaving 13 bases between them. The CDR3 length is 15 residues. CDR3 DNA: TGTGCCAGCAGCCAAGAGAGCAGGGGACTTACTGAAGCTTTCTTT. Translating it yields CASSQESRGLTEAFF. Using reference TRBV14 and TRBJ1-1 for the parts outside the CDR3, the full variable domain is EAGVTQFPSHSVIEKGQTVTLRCDPISGHDNLYWYRRVMGKEIKFLLHFVKESKQDESGMPNNRFLAERTGGTYSTLKVQPAELEDSGVYFCASSQESRGLTEAFFGQGTRLTVV.